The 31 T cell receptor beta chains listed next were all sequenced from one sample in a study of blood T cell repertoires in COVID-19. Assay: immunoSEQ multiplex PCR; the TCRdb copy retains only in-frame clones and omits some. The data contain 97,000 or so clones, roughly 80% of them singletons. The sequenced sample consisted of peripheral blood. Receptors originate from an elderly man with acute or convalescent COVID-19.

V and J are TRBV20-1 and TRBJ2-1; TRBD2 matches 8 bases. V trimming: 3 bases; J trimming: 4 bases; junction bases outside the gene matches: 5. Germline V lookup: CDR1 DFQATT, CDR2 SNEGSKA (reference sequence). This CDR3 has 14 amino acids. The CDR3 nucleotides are TGCAGTGCTAGTGCTACTAGCGGATACAATGAGCAGTTCTTC. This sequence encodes CSASATSGYNEQFF.

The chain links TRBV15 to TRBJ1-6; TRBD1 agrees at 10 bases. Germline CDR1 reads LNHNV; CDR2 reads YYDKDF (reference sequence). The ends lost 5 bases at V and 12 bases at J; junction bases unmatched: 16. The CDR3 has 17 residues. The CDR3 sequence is CATSVTPEGQGRLPLHF. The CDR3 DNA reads TGTGCCACCAGCGTCACTCCGGAGGGACAGGGGAGATTACCCCTCCACTTT. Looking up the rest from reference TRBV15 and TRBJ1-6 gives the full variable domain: DAMVIQNPRYQVTQFGKPVTLSCSQTLNHNVMYWYQQKSSQAPKLLFHYYDKDFNNEADTPDNFQSRRPNTSFCFLDIRSPGLGDTAMYLCATSVTPEGQGRLPLHFGNGTRLTVT.

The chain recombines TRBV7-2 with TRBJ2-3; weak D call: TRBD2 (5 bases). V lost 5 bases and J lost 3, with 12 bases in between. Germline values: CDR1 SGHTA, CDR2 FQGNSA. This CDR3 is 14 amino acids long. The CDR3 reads CASSQTRVTDTQYF. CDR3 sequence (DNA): TGTGCCAGCAGCCAAACTAGAGTAACAGATACGCAGTATTTT.

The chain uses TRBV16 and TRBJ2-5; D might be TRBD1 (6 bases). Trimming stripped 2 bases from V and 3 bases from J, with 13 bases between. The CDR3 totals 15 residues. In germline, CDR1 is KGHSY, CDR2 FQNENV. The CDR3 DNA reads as TGTGCCAGCAGCCAAGGTCGGACAGCAAAAGAGACCCAGTACTTC. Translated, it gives CASSQGRTAKETQYF.

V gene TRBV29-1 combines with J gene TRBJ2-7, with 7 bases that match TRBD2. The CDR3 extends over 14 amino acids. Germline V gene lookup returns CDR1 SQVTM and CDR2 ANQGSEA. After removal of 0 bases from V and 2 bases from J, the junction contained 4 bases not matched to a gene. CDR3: CSVEDGRPPYEQYF. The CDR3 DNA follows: TGCAGCGTTGAAGACGGGAGGCCCCCCTACGAGCAGTACTTC.

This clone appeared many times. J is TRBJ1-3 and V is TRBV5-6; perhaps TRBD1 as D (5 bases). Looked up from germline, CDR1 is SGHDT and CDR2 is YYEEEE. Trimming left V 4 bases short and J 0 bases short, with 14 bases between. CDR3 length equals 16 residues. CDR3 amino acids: CASSGITGSSGNTIYF. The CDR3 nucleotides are TGTGCCAGCAGCGGGATTACAGGTAGCTCTGGAAACACCATATATTTT.

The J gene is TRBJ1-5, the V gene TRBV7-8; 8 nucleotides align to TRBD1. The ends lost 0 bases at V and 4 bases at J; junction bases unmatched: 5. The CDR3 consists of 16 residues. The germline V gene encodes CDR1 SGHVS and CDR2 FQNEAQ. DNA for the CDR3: TGTGCCAGCAGCTTAGCGGCAGGGGGCTGGAATCAGCCCCAGCATTTT. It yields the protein CASSLAAGGWNQPQHF.

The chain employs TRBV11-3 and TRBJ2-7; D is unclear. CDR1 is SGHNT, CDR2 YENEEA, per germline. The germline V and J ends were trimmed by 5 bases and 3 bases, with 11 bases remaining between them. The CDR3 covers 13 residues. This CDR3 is CASSRGMNYEQYF. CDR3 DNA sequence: TGTGCCAGCAGCCGCGGCATGAACTACGAGCAGTACTTC.

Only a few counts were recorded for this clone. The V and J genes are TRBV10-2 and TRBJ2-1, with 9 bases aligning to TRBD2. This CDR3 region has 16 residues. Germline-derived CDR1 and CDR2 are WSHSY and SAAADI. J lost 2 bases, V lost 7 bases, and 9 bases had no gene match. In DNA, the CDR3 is TGCGCCAGCATTCCGGGACTAGCTATTACCTACAATGAGCAGTTCTTC. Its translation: CASIPGLAITYNEQFF.

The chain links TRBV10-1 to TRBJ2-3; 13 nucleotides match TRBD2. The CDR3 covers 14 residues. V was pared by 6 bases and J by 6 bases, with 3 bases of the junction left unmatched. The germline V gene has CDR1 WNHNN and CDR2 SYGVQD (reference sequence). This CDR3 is CASSRLAGGDTQYF. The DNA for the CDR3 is TGCGCCAGCAGCCGACTAGCGGGAGGCGATACGCAGTATTTT.

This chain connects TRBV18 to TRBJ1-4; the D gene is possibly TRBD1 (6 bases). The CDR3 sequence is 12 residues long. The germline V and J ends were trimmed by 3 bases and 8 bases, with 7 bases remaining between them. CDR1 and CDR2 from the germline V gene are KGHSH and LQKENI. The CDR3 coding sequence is TGTGCCAGCTCACCTGACAGGGAAAAACTGTTTTTT. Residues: CASSPDREKLFF.

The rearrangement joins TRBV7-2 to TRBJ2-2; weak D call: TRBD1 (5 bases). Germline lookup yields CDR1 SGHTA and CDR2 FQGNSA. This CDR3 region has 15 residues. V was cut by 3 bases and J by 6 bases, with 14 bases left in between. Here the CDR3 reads CASSFSRVSAGELFF. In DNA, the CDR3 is TGTGCCAGCAGCTTCAGCAGGGTTTCCGCCGGGGAGCTGTTTTTT.

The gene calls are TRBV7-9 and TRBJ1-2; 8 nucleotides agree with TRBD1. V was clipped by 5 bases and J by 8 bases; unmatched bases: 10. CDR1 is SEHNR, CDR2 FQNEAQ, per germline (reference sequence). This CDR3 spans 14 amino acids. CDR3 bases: TGTGCCAGCAGCCTGGGGACAGGCCTTTCGGGCTACACCTTC. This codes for CASSLGTGLSGYTF.

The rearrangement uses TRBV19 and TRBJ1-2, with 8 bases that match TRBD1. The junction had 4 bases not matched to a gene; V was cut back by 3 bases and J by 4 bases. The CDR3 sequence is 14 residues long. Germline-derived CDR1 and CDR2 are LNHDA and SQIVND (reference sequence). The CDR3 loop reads CASSIGQGLYGYTF. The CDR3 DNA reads TGTGCCAGTAGTATTGGACAGGGCCTCTATGGCTACACCTTC.

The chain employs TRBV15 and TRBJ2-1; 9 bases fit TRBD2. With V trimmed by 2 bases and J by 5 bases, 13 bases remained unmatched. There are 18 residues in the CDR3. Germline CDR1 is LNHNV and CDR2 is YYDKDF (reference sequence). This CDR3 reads CATSRSTYGGRANNEQFF. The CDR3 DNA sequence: TGTGCCACCAGCAGATCTACTTACGGCGGGAGGGCCAACAATGAGCAGTTCTTC.

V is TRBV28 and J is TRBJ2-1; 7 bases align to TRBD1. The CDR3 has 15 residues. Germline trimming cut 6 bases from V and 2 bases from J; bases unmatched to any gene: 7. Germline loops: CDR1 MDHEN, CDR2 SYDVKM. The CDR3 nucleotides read TGTGCCAGCAGCCACCGGGACAGAGCCTACAATGAGCAGTTCTTC. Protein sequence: CASSHRDRAYNEQFF.

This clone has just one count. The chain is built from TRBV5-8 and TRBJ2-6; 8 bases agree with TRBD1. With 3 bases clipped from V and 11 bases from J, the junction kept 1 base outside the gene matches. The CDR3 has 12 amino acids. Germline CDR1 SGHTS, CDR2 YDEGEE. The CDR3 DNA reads TGTGCCAGCAGCTGGACAGGGCACGTCCTGACTTTC. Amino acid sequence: CASSWTGHVLTF.

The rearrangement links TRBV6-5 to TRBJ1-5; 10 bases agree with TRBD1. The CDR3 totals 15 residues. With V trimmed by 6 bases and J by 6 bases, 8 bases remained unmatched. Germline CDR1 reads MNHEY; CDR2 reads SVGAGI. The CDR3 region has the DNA TGTGCCAGCAGACCGGACAGGGGGAGAGGTCAGCCCCAGCATTTT. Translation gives CASRPDRGRGQPQHF.

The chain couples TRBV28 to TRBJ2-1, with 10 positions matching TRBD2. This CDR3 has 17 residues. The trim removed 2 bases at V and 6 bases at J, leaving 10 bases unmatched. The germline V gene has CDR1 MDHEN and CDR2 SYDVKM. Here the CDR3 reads CASSLRSSGSLVNEQFF. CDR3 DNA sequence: TGTGCCAGCAGTTTAAGGTCTAGCGGGAGCTTAGTCAATGAGCAGTTCTTC.

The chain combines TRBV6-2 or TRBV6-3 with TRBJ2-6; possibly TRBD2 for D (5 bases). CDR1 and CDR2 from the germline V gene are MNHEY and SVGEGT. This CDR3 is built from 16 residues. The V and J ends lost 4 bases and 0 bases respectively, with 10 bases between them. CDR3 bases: TGTGCCAGCAGTTCCCCGGGGAGCTCTGGGGCCAACGTCCTGACTTTC. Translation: CASSSPGSSGANVLTF.

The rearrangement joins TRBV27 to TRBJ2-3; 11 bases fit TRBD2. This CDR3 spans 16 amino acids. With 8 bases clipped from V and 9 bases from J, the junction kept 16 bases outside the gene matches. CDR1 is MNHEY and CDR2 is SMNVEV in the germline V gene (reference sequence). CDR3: CASGRHGVAGGATQYF. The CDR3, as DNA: TGTGCCAGCGGACGCCACGGGGTAGCGGGGGGGGCGACGCAGTATTTT.

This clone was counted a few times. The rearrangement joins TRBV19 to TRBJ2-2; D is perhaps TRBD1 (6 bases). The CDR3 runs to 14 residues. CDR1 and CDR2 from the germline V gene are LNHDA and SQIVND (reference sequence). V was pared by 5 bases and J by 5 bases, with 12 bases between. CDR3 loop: CASSPGVETGELFF. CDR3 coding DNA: TGTGCCAGTAGTCCAGGGGTAGAAACCGGGGAGCTGTTTTTT.

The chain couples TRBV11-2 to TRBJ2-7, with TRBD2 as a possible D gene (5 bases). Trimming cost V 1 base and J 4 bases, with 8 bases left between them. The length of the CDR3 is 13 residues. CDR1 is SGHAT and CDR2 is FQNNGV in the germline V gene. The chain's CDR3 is CASSLAPGYEQYF. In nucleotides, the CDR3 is TGTGCCAGCAGCTTAGCCCCGGGGTACGAGCAGTACTTC.

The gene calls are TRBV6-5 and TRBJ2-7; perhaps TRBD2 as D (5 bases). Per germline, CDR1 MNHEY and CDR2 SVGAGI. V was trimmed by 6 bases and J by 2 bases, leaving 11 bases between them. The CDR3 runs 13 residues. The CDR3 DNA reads TGTGCCAGCAGGGCGGGCCCTCCCTACGAGCAGTACTTC. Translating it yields CASRAGPPYEQYF.

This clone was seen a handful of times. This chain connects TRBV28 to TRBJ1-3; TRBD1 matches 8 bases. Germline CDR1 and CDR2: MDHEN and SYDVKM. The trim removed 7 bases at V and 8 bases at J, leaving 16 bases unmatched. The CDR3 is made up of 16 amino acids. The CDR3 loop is CASTFPGDRMGDTIYF. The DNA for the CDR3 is TGTGCCAGCACCTTTCCCGGGGACAGGATGGGGGACACCATATATTTT.

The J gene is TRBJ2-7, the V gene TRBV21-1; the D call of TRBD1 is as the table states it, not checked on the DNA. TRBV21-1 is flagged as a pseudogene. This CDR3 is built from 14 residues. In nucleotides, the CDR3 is TGTGCCAGCAGCAGAAAAGGGGACTCCTACGAGCAGTACTTC. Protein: CASSRKGDSYEQYF.

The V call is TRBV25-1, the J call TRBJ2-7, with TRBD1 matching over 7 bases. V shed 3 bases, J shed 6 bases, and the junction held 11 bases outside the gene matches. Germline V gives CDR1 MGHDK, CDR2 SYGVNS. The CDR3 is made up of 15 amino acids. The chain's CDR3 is CASSDPTGSTGEQYF. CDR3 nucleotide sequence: TGTGCCAGCAGTGACCCGACAGGGTCTACGGGCGAGCAGTACTTC.

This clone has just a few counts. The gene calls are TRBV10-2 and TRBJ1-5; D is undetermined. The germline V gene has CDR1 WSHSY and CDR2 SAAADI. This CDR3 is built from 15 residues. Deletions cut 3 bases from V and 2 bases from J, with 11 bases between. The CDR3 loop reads CASSDWRSGNQPQHF. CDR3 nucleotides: TGCGCCAGCAGTGACTGGCGGTCCGGCAATCAGCCCCAGCATTTT.

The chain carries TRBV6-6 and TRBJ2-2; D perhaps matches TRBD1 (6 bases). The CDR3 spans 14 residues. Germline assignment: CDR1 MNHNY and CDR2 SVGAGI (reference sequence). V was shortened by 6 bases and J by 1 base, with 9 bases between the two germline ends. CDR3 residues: CASSRTVNTGELFF. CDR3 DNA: TGTGCCAGCAGCCGGACAGTGAACACCGGGGAGCTGTTTTTT.

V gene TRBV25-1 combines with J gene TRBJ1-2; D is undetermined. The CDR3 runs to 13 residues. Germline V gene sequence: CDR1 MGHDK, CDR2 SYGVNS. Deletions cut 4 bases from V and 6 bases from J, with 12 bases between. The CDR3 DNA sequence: TGTGCCAGCAGTGTCACTAGCCTCGATGGCTACACCTTC. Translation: CASSVTSLDGYTF.

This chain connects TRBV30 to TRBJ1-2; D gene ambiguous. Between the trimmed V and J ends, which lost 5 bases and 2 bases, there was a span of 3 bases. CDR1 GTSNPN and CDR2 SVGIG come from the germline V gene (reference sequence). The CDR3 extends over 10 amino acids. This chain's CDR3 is CAWANYGYTF. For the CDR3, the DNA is TGTGCCTGGGCAAACTATGGCTACACCTTC.